This TCR beta chain derives from a study of blood T cells in healthy people across ages. Using a J-beta primer mix together with a sample-barcoded 5' primer, a second PCR was run for roughly 7 to 11 cycles. Using its own MiXCR run on the 5' RACE reads, TCRdb lists one record per CDR3 protein. The sample lists 630,000 or so distinct CDR3 sequences, 32% occurring once. V was clipped by 0 bases and J by 3 bases, with 16 bases between them. CDR3 length: 16 amino acids. Germline V CDR1 and CDR2: SGHNT, YYREEE (reference sequence). This chain joins TRBV5-4 and TRBJ2-7; D unclear. This sequence was found in a woman of 80 years or more in good health. Sequencing was performed on blood. CDR3 DNA: TGTGCCAGCAGCTTGGAGTCTGTAAGAAGCTTCTACGAGCAGTACTTC. As protein: CASSLESVRSFYEQYF.